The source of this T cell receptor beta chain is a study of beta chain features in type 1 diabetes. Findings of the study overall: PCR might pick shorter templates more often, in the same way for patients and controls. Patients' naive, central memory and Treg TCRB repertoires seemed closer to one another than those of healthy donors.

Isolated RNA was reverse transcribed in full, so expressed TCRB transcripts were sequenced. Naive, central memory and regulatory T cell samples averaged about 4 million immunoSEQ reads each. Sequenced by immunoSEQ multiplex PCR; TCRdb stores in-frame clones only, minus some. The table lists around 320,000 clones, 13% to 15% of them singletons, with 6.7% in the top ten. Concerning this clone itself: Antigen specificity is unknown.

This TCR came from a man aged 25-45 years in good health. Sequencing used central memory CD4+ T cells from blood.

CDR3 loop: CASSLTSGRFNEQFF. In nucleotides, the CDR3 is TGTGCCAGCAGCTTAACTAGCGGGAGATTCAATGAGCAGTTCTTC. V gene TRBV7-3 combines with J gene TRBJ2-1; 9 bases align to TRBD2. The length of the CDR3 is 15 residues. Germline V gene data show CDR1 as SGHTA and CDR2 as FQGTGA. Unmatched junction bases numbered 3, after V lost 0 bases and J lost 6 bases.